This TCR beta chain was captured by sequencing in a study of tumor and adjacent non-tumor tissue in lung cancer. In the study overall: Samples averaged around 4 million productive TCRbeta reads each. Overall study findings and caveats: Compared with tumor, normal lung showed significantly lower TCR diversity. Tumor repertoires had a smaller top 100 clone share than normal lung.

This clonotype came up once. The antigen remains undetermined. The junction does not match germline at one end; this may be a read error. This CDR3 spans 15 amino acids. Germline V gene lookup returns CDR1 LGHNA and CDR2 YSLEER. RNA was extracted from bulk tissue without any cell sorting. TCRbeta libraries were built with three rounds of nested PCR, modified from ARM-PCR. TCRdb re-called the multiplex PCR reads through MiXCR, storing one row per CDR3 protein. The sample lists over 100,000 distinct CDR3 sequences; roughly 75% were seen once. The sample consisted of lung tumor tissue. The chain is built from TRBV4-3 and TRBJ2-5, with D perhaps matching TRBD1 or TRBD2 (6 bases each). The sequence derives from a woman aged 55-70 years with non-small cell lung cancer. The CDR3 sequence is CASSRHRDSEEAQYF. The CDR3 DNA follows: TGCGCCAGCAGCCGACACAGGGACTCAGAAGAGGCCCAGTACTTC.